What follows describes a single T cell receptor (beta chain). Its target is not known. Libraries were made from TCR beta cDNA, and they carried unique molecular identifiers. TCRdb redid the calling of the PCR reads with MiXCR, one entry per CDR3 protein. The sample records about 540,000 distinct CDR3 sequences, 34% being singletons. These data originate in a study of post-analysis software for immune sequencing data. Points from the study as a whole: TRBV5-6, TRBV5-1 and TRBV20-1 belonged to a set of a few TRBV segments that were more frequent in patients than controls. The study found significantly lower normalized Chao1 diversity in multiple sclerosis patients than in controls.

Germline CDR1 and CDR2: ENHRY and SYGVKD. Trimming left V 2 bases short and J 5 bases short, with 9 bases between. This CDR3 is built from 14 residues. Sequences were obtained from blood. The chain couples TRBV10-3 to TRBJ2-2; D is unclear. The receptor was isolated from a girl younger than 18 with multiple sclerosis. Here the CDR3 reads CAISEMTTTGELFF. The CDR3 coding sequence is TGTGCCATCAGTGAGATGACGACAACCGGGGAGCTGTTTTTT.